Listed below are T cell receptor beta chains from one sample, sequenced in a study of T cells after yellow fever vaccination. Using its own MiXCR run on the 5' RACE reads, TCRdb lists one record per CDR3 protein. This table holds approximately 450,000 distinct CDR3 sequences, around 19% found once. The source material was PBMCs, sampled before the yellow fever booster vaccination. These receptors all stem from a man aged 18 to 35 who received the YFV17D yellow fever vaccine. CDR3s leave out the opening cysteine and the closing phenylalanine or tryptophan. Fields, in order: J gene, V gene, CDR3 protein.

>TRBJ1-2|TRBV11-1
ASAVALKGNYGYT
>TRBJ1-1|TRBV6-5
ASSYSSGMNTEAF
>TRBJ2-3|TRBV28
ASSPPTSGGRKKQY
>TRBJ2-1|TRBV7-2
ASSLGLGRIPPNEQF
>TRBJ2-5|TRBV27
ASSLHFPGFQETQY
>TRBJ2-3|TRBV5-1
ASSLTDGTDTQY
>TRBJ1-1|TRBV4-2
ASSSPVGQGTEAF
>TRBJ2-2|TRBV5-1
ASSGTANTGELF
>TRBJ1-3|TRBV9
ASSVGSGWSSGNTIY
>TRBJ1-1|TRBV4-3
ASSLLFPGMGTEAF
>TRBJ2-2|TRBV20-1
SAIENGELF
>TRBJ2-4|TRBV9
ASSTSGTGGVNIQY
>TRBJ2-2|TRBV6-5
ASRTGGLGTGELF
>TRBJ2-4|TRBV7-9
ASSLAPGSNIQY
>TRBJ1-2|TRBV15
ATSSPYRGQGGFVDYGYT
>TRBJ1-6|TRBV25-1
ASSVGSSSYNSPLH
>TRBJ1-5|TRBV5-5
ASSGRGERQPQH
>TRBJ1-2|TRBV4-2
ASSQGVLGYT
>TRBJ2-1|TRBV7-7
ASSSWGTGGDEQF
>TRBJ2-4|TRBV13
ASSSGTGGFIQY
>TRBJ1-2|TRBV9
ASSLEFQGGYT
>TRBJ2-4|TRBV4-3
ASSQDPGQTNKNIQY
>TRBJ1-4|TRBV4-3
ASRDRDNEKLF
>TRBJ2-5|TRBV12-3/TRBV12-4
ASRPSLRTETQY
>TRBJ1-5|TRBV11-2
ASSLVGGIGQPQH
>TRBJ2-5|TRBV27
ASSFRGGGAGEETQY
>TRBJ2-7|TRBV7-2
ASSSGFDEQY
>TRBJ2-3|TRBV29-1
SVVTSGEDTQY
>TRBJ1-1|TRBV5-1
GSSWEGQGETMNTEAF
>TRBJ1-1|TRBV6-6
ASSYARPNTEAF
>TRBJ2-1|TRBV7-8
ASSGELHYNEQF
>TRBJ2-3|TRBV7-2
ASSLYQTGTDTQY
>TRBJ1-2|TRBV30
AWSDSLQGGYT
>TRBJ2-7|TRBV12-3/TRBV12-4
ASRRPGYEQY
>TRBJ1-6|TRBV6-2/TRBV6-3
ASSSGGNRGRNSPLH
>TRBJ2-1|TRBV9
ASSVRPRDEQF
>TRBJ2-3|TRBV20-1
SASGTSADTQY
>TRBJ2-6|TRBV5-1
ASSPNVAGLSGANVLT
>TRBJ2-1|TRBV19
ASRQGHEQF
>TRBJ1-1|TRBV18
ASSPEQDTEAF
>TRBJ1-6|TRBV12-3/TRBV12-4
ASTGGFNSPLH
>TRBJ1-2|TRBV29-1
SALGQTHYGYT
>TRBJ2-7|TRBV12-3/TRBV12-4
ASRTSREQY
>TRBJ1-2|TRBV6-6
ASSYDLGGYT
>TRBJ1-1|TRBV11-2
ASSRGQLMNTEAF
>TRBJ2-5|TRBV20-1
SGRRGAKETQY
>TRBJ1-2|TRBV11-2
ASSLGRGVANYGYT
>TRBJ1-2|TRBV6-5
ASRDRAYGYT
>TRBJ1-5|TRBV20-1
SARKPNRGPQPQH
>TRBJ2-5|TRBV7-8
ASSLQQRGPETQY
>TRBJ2-2|TRBV6-2/TRBV6-3
ASIEDSWAGELF
>TRBJ2-5|TRBV5-1
ASSSGTDYQETQY